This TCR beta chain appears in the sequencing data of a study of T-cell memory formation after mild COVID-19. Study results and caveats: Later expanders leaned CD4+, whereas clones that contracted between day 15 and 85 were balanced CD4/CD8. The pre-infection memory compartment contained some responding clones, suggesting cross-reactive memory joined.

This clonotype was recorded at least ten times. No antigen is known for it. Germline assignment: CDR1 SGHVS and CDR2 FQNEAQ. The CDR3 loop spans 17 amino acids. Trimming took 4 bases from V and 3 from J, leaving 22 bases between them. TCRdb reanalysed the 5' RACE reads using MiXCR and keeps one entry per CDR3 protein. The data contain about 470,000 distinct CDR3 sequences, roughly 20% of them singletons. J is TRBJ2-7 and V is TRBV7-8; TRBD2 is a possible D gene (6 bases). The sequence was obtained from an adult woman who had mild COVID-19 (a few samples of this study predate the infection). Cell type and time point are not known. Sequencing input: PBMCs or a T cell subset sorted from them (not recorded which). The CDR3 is CASSSPPGGTTYYEQYF. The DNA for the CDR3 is TGTGCCAGCAGCTCCCCACCCGGGGGTACAACCTACTACGAGCAGTACTTC.